The next 5 T cell receptor beta chains were all read from a single sample in a study of blood T cell repertoires in COVID-19. The table came from immunoSEQ multiplex PCR; TCRdb's copy has only in-frame clones and leaves some out. The sample shows 200,000 to 250,000 clones, approximately 88% of them seen only once. Sequenced material: PBMCs or T cells enriched from blood (not recorded which). These receptors originate from a woman aged 25 to 39 who had been exposed to COVID-19.

The V call is TRBV30, the J call TRBJ2-5; 11 bases map to TRBD2. This CDR3 spans 14 amino acids. The junction had 3 bases not matched to a gene; V was cut back by 5 bases and J by 1 base. The germline V gene encodes CDR1 GTSNPN and CDR2 SVGIG (reference sequence). CDR3 residues: CAWLAGGLQETQYF. In nucleotides, the CDR3 is TGTGCCTGGCTAGCGGGAGGCCTCCAAGAGACCCAGTACTTC. The variable domain in full, completed from reference TRBV30 and TRBJ2-5, reads SQTIHQWPATLVQPVGSPLSLECTVEGTSNPNLYWYRQAAGRGLQLLFYSVGIGQISSEVPQNLSASRPQDRQFILSSKKLLLSDSGFYLCAWLAGGLQETQYFGPGTRLLVL.

The rearrangement links TRBV5-1 to TRBJ2-1; D might be TRBD2 (5 bases). Germline values: CDR1 SGHRS, CDR2 YFSETQ. This CDR3 has 17 residues. Between the trimmed V and J ends, which lost 0 bases and 4 bases, there was a span of 17 bases. The CDR3: CASSLGWLDGGYNEQFF. CDR3 nucleotide sequence: TGCGCCAGCAGCTTGGGTTGGTTGGACGGAGGATACAATGAGCAGTTCTTC.

The chain joins TRBV10-1 to TRBJ2-2; the D gene is possibly TRBD2 (6 bases). CDR1 is WNHNN, CDR2 SYGVQD, per germline (reference sequence). V lost 3 bases, J lost 2 bases, and 16 bases lay in between. CDR3 length: 17 residues. CDR3 bases: TGCGCCAGCAGTGATATGGAGGGACGTCCCAACACCGGGGAGCTGTTTTTT. Its translation is CASSDMEGRPNTGELFF.

The V gene is TRBV10-3, the J gene TRBJ1-2; tentatively, D is TRBD1 (5 bases). This CDR3 comprises 13 residues. Trimming left V 10 bases short and J 1 base short, with 13 bases between. Germline-derived CDR1 and CDR2 are ENHRY and SYGVKD. The CDR3 region has the DNA TGTGCCACCACACCCGACAGTAACTATGGCTACACCTTC. It specifies CATTPDSNYGYTF.

The chain uses TRBV27 and TRBJ1-2; D possibly corresponds to TRBD1 (6 bases). Germline loops: CDR1 MNHEY, CDR2 SMNVEV (reference sequence). V lost 5 bases and J lost 2, with 21 bases in between. The CDR3 spans 17 residues. The CDR3 spells CASSPSRWGTQNYGYTF. Written as DNA, the CDR3 is TGTGCCAGCAGTCCTTCAAGGTGGGGGACACAAAACTATGGCTACACCTTC.